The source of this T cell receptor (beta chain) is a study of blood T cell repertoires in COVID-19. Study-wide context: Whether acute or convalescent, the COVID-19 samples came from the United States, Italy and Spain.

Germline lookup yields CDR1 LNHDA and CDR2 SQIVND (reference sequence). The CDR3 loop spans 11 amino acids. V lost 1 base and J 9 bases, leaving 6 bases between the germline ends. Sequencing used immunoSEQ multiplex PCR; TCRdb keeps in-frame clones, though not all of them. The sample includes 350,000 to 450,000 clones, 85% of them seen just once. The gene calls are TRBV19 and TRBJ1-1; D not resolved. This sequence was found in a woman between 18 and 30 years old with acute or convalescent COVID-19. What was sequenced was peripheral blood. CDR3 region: CASSIGWQAFF. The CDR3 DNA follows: TGTGCCAGTAGTATAGGGTGGCAAGCTTTCTTT.